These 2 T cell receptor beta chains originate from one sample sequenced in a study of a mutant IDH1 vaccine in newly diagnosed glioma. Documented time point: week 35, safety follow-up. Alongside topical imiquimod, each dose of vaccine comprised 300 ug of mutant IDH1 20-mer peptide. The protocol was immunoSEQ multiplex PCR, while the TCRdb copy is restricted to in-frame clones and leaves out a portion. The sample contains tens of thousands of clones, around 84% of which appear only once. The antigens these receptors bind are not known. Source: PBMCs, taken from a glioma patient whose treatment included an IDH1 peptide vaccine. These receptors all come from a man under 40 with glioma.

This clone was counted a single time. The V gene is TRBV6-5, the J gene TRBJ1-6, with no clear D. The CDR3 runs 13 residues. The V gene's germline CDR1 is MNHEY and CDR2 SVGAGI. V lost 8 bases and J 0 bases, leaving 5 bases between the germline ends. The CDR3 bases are TGTGCCAGCCAGAGCTCCTATAATTCACCCCTCCACTTT. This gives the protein CASQSSYNSPLHF.

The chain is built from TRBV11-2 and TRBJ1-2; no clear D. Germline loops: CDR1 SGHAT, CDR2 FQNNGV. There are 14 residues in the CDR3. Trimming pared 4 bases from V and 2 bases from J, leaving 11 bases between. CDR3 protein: CASSSPRGNYGYTF. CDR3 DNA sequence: TGTGCCAGCAGCTCCCCGCGCGGCAACTATGGCTACACCTTC.